The rows below give T cell receptor beta chains drawn from one sample of a study of T-cell memory formation after mild COVID-19. TCRdb re-derived calls from the 5' RACE reads in MiXCR, one entry per CDR3 protein. This sample has under 650,000 distinct CDR3 sequences, with 18% found just once. The material sequenced was PBMCs or a T cell subset sorted from them (not recorded which). The receptors here all came from an adult woman who had mild COVID-19 (a few samples of this study predate the infection). Cell type and time point are not known. The CDR3 runs from the conserved cysteine through the conserved F or W. D genes are given only for firm matches. Clone size is given for some rows only: seen once, a few or many times, or a class if the clone is expanded.

clone size: few; D gene: .; J gene: TRBJ2-2; V gene: TRBV6-2/TRBV6-3; CDR3 protein: CASSYFLEELFF
clone size: .; D gene: TRBD1; J gene: TRBJ2-3; V gene: TRBV5-1; CDR3 protein: CASSADRAPTDTQYF
clone size: .; D gene: .; J gene: TRBJ2-7; V gene: TRBV3-1; CDR3 protein: CASSQVAGALAEQYF
clone size: few; D gene: .; J gene: TRBJ1-5; V gene: TRBV6-1; CDR3 protein: CASSEAPDGRPQHF
clone size: few; D gene: TRBD1; J gene: TRBJ2-1; V gene: TRBV3-1; CDR3 protein: CASSPYTTGENEQFF
clone size: many; D gene: .; J gene: TRBJ2-7; V gene: TRBV5-1; CDR3 protein: CASSTTSYEQYF
clone size: few; D gene: .; J gene: TRBJ1-1; V gene: TRBV5-1; CDR3 protein: CASSHQTGAPRNTEAFF
clone size: .; D gene: .; J gene: TRBJ2-7; V gene: TRBV12-3/TRBV12-4; CDR3 protein: CASSPGILGPRITSYEQYF
clone size: few; D gene: TRBD2; J gene: TRBJ2-7; V gene: TRBV14; CDR3 protein: CASSQDQTSGRPYEQYF
clone size: .; D gene: TRBD1; J gene: TRBJ1-3; V gene: TRBV14; CDR3 protein: CASSPLGQGASGNTIYF
clone size: many; D gene: TRBD1; J gene: TRBJ1-2; V gene: TRBV6-5; CDR3 protein: CASSYSNPGQGRGGYTF
clone size: .; D gene: .; J gene: TRBJ1-1; V gene: TRBV18; CDR3 protein: CASSRLWDTEAFF
clone size: few; D gene: .; J gene: TRBJ1-2; V gene: TRBV27; CDR3 protein: CASSFGSTGFYGYTF
clone size: .; D gene: TRBD2; J gene: TRBJ2-2; V gene: TRBV5-6; CDR3 protein: CASSSGTSDTGELFF
clone size: few; D gene: TRBD1; J gene: TRBJ2-7; V gene: TRBV24-1; CDR3 protein: CATSGPGQGSSYEQYF
clone size: few; D gene: TRBD1; J gene: TRBJ2-7; V gene: TRBV13; CDR3 protein: CASSLGDRGDYEQYF
clone size: .; D gene: .; J gene: TRBJ1-4; V gene: TRBV2; CDR3 protein: CASSERGLATNEKLFF
clone size: .; D gene: TRBD1; J gene: TRBJ1-1; V gene: TRBV4-1; CDR3 protein: CASSHLQGIPEAFF
clone size: few; D gene: TRBD1; J gene: TRBJ2-3; V gene: TRBV30; CDR3 protein: CAWSTGGFTDTQYF
clone size: few; D gene: .; J gene: TRBJ2-3; V gene: TRBV7-6; CDR3 protein: CASSLGASSTDTQYF
clone size: few; D gene: .; J gene: TRBJ2-5; V gene: TRBV28; CDR3 protein: CASSLWQGGETQYF
clone size: few; D gene: TRBD1; J gene: TRBJ2-1; V gene: TRBV6-1; CDR3 protein: CASSAGTGATNEQFF
clone size: .; D gene: .; J gene: TRBJ2-1; V gene: TRBV29-1; CDR3 protein: CSVGVRMGGEQFF
clone size: .; D gene: .; J gene: TRBJ2-2; V gene: TRBV9; CDR3 protein: CASSPSGGYTGELFF
clone size: .; D gene: .; J gene: TRBJ2-1; V gene: TRBV30; CDR3 protein: CAWSVPQADRQFF
clone size: few; D gene: .; J gene: TRBJ1-1; V gene: TRBV7-9; CDR3 protein: CASSFRSGARTEAFF
clone size: .; D gene: .; J gene: TRBJ2-7; V gene: TRBV27; CDR3 protein: CASSLGGGGLGYEQYF
clone size: few; D gene: .; J gene: TRBJ2-2; V gene: TRBV7-6; CDR3 protein: CASSLLGGRELFF
clone size: .; D gene: .; J gene: TRBJ2-5; V gene: TRBV7-6; CDR3 protein: CASSLSLRGARETQYF
clone size: .; D gene: .; J gene: TRBJ2-3; V gene: TRBV20-1; CDR3 protein: CSAPPRDSRTDTQYF
clone size: .; D gene: .; J gene: TRBJ1-2; V gene: TRBV27; CDR3 protein: CASSLSALGDGYTF
clone size: few; D gene: TRBD1; J gene: TRBJ2-5; V gene: TRBV24-1; CDR3 protein: CATSAPGQGSETQYF
clone size: few; D gene: .; J gene: TRBJ2-1; V gene: TRBV7-2; CDR3 protein: CASSSQTIREQFF
clone size: .; D gene: TRBD2; J gene: TRBJ2-5; V gene: TRBV4-1; CDR3 protein: CASSPTSGEETQYF
clone size: .; D gene: TRBD2; J gene: TRBJ2-1; V gene: TRBV20-1; CDR3 protein: CSAPGGGRNTEQFF